This T cell receptor beta chain was recovered during a study of Ad26.COV2.S vaccination and SARS-CoV-2 variants. Overall study context: Donor was assigned to the Ad26.COV2.S arm of trial COV1001. Once, or twice with 56 days between doses, Ad26.COV2.S was given intramuscularly.

Whole-study findings and limits: Non-spike TCR breadth showed similarity between vaccine and placebo recipients.

Remarks on this clone: Its antigen is as yet unknown.

Produced via immunoSEQ multiplex PCR; TCRdb's table is partial and in-frame only. The sample carries 300,000 to 350,000 clones, 80% to 90% recorded once. CDR1 is SGHAT, CDR2 FQNNGV, per germline. The CDR3 has 16 residues. The V and J ends lost 6 bases and 4 bases, in that order; junction bases with no gene match: 10. Sample treatment: some 20 received Ad26.COV2.S at low or high dose, single or two shots; roughly five received placebo; per-sample allocation not given. Sampling happened 63 days after the first vaccine or placebo injection. The donor's status was that of an adult aged 18-55 years in Boston.

This sample comprised peripheral blood, obtained in a trial of Ad26.COV2.S vaccine versus placebo. The chain has TRBV11-2 and TRBJ2-1; 9 bases align to TRBD1. The TCR originated in a person between 18 and 65 years old who received the Ad26.COV2.S COVID-19 vaccine or a placebo. The CDR3 is CASSNYGTGIYNEQFF. The CDR3 region has the DNA TGTGCCAGCAGTAATTACGGGACAGGGATTTACAATGAGCAGTTCTTC.